The present T cell receptor beta chain was sequenced within a study of T cell responses to AZD1222 COVID-19 vaccine. Across the whole study: Second-dose intervals near 4 or 12 weeks were combined. Study-level points and caveats: Nearly half of unique spike-specific TCRs reportedly avoided B.1.351 and B.1.1.7 mutated regions.

Repertoires were generated with immunoSEQ multiplex PCR, while TCRdb's copy carries only in-frame clones and drops some. The table includes more than 60,000 clones, approximately 85% detected once. Germline assignment: CDR1 SGHTA and CDR2 FQGNSA. CDR3 length: 13 residues. V was clipped by 1 base and J by 9 bases, with 10 bases between them. This clone was picked up one time. Antigen unknown. The chain joins TRBV7-2 to TRBJ2-1; no clear D. Material: peripheral blood, obtained on day 0 of AZD1222 vaccination. The sequence was collected from an adult in good health. The CDR3 region has the DNA TGTGCCAGCAGCTTAGAGGGAATCACTGAGCAGTTCTTC. Translated, it gives CASSLEGITEQFF.